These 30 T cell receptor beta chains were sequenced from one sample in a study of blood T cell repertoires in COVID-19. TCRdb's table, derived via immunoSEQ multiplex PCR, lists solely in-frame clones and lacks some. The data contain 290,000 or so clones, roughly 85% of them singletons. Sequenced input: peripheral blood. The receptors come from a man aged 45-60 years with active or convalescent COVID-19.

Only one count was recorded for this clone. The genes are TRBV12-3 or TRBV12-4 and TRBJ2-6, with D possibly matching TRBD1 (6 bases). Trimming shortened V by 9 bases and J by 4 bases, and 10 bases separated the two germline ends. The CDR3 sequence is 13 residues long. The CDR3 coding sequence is TGTGCCAGTCGCCAGGGGGGGGCCAACGTCCTGACTTTC. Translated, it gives CASRQGGANVLTF.

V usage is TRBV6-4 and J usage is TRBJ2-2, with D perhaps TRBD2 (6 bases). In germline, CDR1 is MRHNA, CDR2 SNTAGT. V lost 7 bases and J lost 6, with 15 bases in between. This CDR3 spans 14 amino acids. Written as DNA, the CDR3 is TGTGCCAGCACCCCAGGATGGAGGGCCGGGGAGCTGTTTTTT. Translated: CASTPGWRAGELFF.

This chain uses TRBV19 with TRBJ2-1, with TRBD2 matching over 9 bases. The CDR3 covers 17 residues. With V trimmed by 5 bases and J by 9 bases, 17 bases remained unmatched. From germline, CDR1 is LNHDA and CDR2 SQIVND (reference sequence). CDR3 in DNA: TGTGCCAGTAGTCCGGAACCCAAGCGGGAGGACGGGGGTGAGCAGTTCTTC. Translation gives CASSPEPKREDGGEQFF.

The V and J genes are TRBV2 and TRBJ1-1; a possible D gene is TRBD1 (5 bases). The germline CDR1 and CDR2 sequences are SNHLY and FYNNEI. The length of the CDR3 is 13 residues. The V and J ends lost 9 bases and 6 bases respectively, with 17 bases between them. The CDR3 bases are TGTGCCAGTAAGAGGCAGGGAGGAGCTGAAGCTTTCTTT. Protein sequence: CASKRQGGAEAFF.

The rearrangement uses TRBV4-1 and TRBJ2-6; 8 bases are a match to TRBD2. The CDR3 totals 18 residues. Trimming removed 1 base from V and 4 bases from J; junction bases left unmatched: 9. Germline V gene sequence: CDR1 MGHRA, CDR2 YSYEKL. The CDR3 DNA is TGCGCCAGCAGCCAAGGTTTAGCGGGATGGGTGGGGGCCAACGTCCTGACTTTC. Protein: CASSQGLAGWVGANVLTF.

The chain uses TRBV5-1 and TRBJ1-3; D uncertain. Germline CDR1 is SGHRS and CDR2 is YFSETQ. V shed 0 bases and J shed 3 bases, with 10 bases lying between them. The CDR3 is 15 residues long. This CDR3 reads CASSLAREGGNTIYF. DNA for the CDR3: TGCGCCAGCAGCTTGGCGAGGGAAGGTGGAAACACCATATATTTT.

The CDR3 loop reads CASSWTGEARQPQHF. DNA for the CDR3: TGTGCCAGTAGTTGGACAGGGGAGGCGCGGCAGCCCCAGCATTTT. The chain is built from TRBV19 and TRBJ1-5; 9 bases are shared with TRBD1. The CDR3 loop spans 15 amino acids. Trimming cost V 5 bases and J 7 bases; bases outside gene matches: 9. Germline lookup yields CDR1 LNHDA and CDR2 SQIVND (reference sequence).

The CDR3 DNA reads TGTGCCAGCAGCTTAGCAAACAGGCCTTCACCCCTCCACTTT. Translation gives CASSLANRPSPLHF. The rearrangement links TRBV7-2 to TRBJ1-6, with a weak D call TRBD1 (5 bases). Trimming removed 0 bases from V and 9 bases from J, with 9 bases in between. There are 14 residues in the CDR3. Germline CDR1 SGHTA, CDR2 FQGNSA.

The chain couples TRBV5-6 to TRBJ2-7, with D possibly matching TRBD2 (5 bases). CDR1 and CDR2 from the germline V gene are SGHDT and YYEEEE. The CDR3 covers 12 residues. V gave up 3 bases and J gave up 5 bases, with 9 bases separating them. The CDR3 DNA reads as TGTGCCAGCAGCTACCCCGGGGACGAGCAGTACTTC. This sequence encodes CASSYPGDEQYF. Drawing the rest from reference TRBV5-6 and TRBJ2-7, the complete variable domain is DAGVTQSPTHLIKTRGQQVTLRCSPKSGHDTVSWYQQALGQGPQFIFQYYEEEERQRGNFPDRFSGHQFPNYSSELNVNALLLGDSALYLCASSYPGDEQYFGPGTRLTVT.

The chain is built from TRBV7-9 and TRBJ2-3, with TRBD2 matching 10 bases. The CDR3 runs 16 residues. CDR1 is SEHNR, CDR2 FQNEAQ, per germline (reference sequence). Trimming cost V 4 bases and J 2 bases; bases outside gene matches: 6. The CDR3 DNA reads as TGTGCCAGCAGCTCGTGGACTAGCGGAACCACAGATACGCAGTATTTT. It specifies CASSSWTSGTTDTQYF.

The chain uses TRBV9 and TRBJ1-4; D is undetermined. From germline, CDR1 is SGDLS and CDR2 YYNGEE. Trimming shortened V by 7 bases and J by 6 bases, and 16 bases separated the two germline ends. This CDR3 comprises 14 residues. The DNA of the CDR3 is TGTGCCAGCGGAGGTGGGCCGAGGGATGAAAAACTGTTTTTT. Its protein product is CASGGGPRDEKLFF.

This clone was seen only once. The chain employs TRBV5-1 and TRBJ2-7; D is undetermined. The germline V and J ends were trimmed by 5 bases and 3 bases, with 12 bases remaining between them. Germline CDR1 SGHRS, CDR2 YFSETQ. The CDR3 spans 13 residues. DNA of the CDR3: TGCGCCAGCAGACATACTTCTAGCTACGAGCAGTACTTC. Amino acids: CASRHTSSYEQYF.

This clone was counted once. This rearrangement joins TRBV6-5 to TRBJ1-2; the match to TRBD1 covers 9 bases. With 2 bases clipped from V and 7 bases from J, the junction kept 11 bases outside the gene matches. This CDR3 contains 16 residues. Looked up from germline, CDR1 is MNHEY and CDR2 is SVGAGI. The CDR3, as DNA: TGTGCCAGCAGTTACGACAAACAGGGGGCTATGGGTGGCTACACCTTC. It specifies CASSYDKQGAMGGYTF.

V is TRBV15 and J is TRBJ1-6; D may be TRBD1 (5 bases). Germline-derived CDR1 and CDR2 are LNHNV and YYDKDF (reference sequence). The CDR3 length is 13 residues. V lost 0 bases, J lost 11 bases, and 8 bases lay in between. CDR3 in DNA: TGTGCCACCAGCAGAGATGGGGGGACACCCCTCCACTTT. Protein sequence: CATSRDGGTPLHF.

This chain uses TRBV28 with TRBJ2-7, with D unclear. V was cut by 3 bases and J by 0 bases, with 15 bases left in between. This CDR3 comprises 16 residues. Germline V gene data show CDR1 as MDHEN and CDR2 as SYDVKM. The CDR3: CASSLDAVTRSYEQYF. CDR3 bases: TGTGCCAGCAGTTTGGATGCGGTCACGCGCTCCTACGAGCAGTACTTC.

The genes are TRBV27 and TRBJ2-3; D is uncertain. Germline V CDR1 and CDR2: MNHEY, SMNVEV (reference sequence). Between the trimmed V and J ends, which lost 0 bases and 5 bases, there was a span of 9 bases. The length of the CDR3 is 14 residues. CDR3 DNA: TGTGCCAGCAGTTTATCCGAAAAGCGAGATACGCAGTATTTT. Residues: CASSLSEKRDTQYF.

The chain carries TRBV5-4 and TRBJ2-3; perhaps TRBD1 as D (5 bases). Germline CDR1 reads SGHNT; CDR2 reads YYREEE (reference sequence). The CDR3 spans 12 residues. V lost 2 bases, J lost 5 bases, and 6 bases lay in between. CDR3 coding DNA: TGTGCCAGCAGCTTAGGGGTAGATACGCAGTATTTT. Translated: CASSLGVDTQYF.

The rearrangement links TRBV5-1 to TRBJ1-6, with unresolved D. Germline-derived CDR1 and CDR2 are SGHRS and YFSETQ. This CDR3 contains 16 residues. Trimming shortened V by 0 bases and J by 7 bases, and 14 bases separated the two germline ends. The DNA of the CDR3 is TGCGCCAGCAGCTTGGGCGGCCCGGGAGGGAATTCACCCCTCCACTTT. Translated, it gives CASSLGGPGGNSPLHF.

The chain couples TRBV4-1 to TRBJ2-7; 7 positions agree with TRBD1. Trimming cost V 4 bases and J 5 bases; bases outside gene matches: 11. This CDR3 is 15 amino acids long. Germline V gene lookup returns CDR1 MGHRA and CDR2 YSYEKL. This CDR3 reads CASSPRDRTSNEQYF. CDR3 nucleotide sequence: TGCGCCAGCAGCCCCCGGGACAGAACGTCCAACGAGCAGTACTTC.

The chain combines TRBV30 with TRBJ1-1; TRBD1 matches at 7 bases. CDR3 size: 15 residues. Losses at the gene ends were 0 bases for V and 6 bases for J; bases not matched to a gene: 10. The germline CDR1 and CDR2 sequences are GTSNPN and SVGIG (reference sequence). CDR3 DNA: TGTGCCTGGAGTGTACCGTACAGGGGTCTTCCTGAAGCTTTCTTT. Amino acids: CAWSVPYRGLPEAFF. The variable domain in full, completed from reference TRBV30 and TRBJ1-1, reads SQTIHQWPATLVQPVGSPLSLECTVEGTSNPNLYWYRQAAGRGLQLLFYSVGIGQISSEVPQNLSASRPQDRQFILSSKKLLLSDSGFYLCAWSVPYRGLPEAFFGQGTRLTVV.

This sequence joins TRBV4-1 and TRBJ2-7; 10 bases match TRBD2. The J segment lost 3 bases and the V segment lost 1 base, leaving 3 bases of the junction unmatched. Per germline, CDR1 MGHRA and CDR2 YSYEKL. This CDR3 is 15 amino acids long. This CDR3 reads CASSQGASGSYEQYF. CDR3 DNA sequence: TGCGCCAGCAGCCAAGGGGCTAGCGGGAGCTACGAGCAGTACTTC.

CDR3: CASSLVAIDGYTF. As DNA, the CDR3 is TGTGCCAGCAGCTTAGTCGCGATAGATGGCTACACCTTC. V usage is TRBV13 and J usage is TRBJ1-2; D gene uncertain. This CDR3 region has 13 residues. Germline CDR1 PRHDT, CDR2 FYEKMQ (reference sequence). Trimming cost V 1 base and J 6 bases, with 9 bases left between them.

The CDR3 DNA is TGCAGCGTAGGGACTAGTGGGAACAATGAGCAGTTCTTC. The encoded protein is CSVGTSGNNEQFF. The genes are TRBV29-1 and TRBJ2-1; 8 bases agree with TRBD2. The CDR3 runs to 13 residues. The germline CDR1 and CDR2 sequences are SQVTM and ANQGSEA. Trimming removed 6 bases from V and 5 bases from J; junction bases left unmatched: 6.

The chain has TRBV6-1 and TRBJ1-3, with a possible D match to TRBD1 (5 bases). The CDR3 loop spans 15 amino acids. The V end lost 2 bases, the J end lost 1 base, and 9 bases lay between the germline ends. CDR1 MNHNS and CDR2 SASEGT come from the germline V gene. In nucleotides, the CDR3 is TGTGCCAGCAGTGAATCCCCAGGGTCTGGAAACACCATATATTTT. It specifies CASSESPGSGNTIYF.

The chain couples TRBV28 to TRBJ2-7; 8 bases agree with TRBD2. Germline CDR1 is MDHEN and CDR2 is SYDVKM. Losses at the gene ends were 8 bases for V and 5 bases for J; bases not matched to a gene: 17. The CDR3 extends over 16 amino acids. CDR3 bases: TGTGCCAGCGGATCCCAATCGGGGGGGTTCTCTGACGAGCAGTACTTC. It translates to CASGSQSGGFSDEQYF.

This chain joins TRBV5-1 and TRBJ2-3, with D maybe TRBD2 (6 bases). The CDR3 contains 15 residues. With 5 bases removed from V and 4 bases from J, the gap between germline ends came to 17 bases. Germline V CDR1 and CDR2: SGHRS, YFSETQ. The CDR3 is CASRVGSGVADTQYF. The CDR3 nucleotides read TGCGCCAGCAGGGTTGGTAGCGGTGTGGCAGATACGCAGTATTTT.

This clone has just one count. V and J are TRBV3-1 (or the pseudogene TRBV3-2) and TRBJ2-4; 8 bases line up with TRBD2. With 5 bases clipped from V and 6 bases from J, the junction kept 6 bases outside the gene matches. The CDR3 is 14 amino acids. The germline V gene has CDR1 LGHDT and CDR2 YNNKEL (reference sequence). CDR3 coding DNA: TGTGCCAGCAGCTGGACGGGAGGGTCAAACATTCAGTACTTC. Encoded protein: CASSWTGGSNIQYF.

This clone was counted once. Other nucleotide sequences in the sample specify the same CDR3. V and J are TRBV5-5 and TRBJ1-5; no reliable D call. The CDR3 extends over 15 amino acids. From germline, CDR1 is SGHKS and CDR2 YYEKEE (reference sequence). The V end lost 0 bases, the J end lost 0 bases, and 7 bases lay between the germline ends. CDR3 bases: TGTGCCAGCAGCTTGGGTCAGTATAGCAATCAGCCCCAGCATTTT. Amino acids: CASSLGQYSNQPQHF. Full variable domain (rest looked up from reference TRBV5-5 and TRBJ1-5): DAGVTQSPTHLIKTRGQQVTLRCSPISGHKSVSWYQQVLGQGPQFIFQYYEKEERGRGNFPDRFSARQFPNYSSELNVNALLLGDSALYLCASSLGQYSNQPQHFGDGTRLSIL.

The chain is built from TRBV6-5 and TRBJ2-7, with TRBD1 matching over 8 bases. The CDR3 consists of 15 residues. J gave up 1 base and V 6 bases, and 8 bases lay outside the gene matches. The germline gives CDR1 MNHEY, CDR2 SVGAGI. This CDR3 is CASSAPGQGSYEQYF. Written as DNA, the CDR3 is TGTGCCAGCAGCGCCCCAGGACAGGGTTCCTACGAGCAGTACTTC.

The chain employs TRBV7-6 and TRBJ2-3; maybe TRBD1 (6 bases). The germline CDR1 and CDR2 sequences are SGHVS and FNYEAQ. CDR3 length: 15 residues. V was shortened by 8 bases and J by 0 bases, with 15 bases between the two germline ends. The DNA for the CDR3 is TGTGCCAGCTATTCCGGGACAACTAGCACAGATACGCAGTATTTT. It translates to CASYSGTTSTDTQYF.